These T cell receptor beta chains were read from a single sample in a study of T cells after yellow fever vaccination. TCRdb reprocessed the 5' RACE reads with MiXCR, giving one entry per CDR3 protein. The sample comprises 510,000 or so distinct CDR3 sequences, about 19% of which are singletons, and approximately 14% rests with the top ten. The material sequenced was PBMCs, taken 15 days after the yellow fever booster vaccination. Receptor source: a man aged 25 to 45 who received the YFV17D yellow fever vaccine. Both conserved end residues are part of each CDR3. The D gene is left open where the match is weak. Clone size appears in some rows only: once, few, many, or a class for an expanded clone.

cdr3_nt	cdr3_aa	clone_size	d_call	v_call	j_call
TGTGCCAGCAGCTCCAGACACGGAGCCGAGGGTGCTTTCTTC	CASSSRHGAEGAFF	.	.	TRBV11-2	TRBJ2-1
TGTGCCAGCAGCCCAGTAGCAAGGGGGCCCCAAGAGACCCAGTACTTC	CASSPVARGPQETQYF	.	TRBD1	TRBV9	TRBJ2-5
TGTGCCAGCAGCCCAGTCAGACTAGCGGGAGGGTACGAGCAGTACTTC	CASSPVRLAGGYEQYF	.	TRBD2	TRBV7-9	TRBJ2-7
TGCGCCAGCAGCTTGGAGACAGGGGGCTCCTGGGAGCAGTACTTC	CASSLETGGSWEQYF	few	TRBD1	TRBV5-1	TRBJ2-7
TGCGCCAGCAGCGAGACGACTAGCGGGAATCGGTATTTT	CASSETTSGNRYF	.	TRBD2	TRBV5-1	TRBJ2-3
TGTGCCATCAGTGACGTAGATACGCAGTATTTT	CAISDVDTQYF	.	.	TRBV10-3	TRBJ2-3
TGTGCCTGGAATCGCTTAGACGGGGGCACAGATACGCAGTATTTT	CAWNRLDGGTDTQYF	few	.	TRBV30	TRBJ2-3
TGTGCCAGCAGTTTTAAAGACACCCGATACGAGCAGTACTTC	CASSFKDTRYEQYF	.	.	TRBV12-3/TRBV12-4	TRBJ2-7
TGTGCCAGCAGTTTAGGGGGGTATACGCAGTATTTT	CASSLGGYTQYF	.	.	TRBV12-3/TRBV12-4	TRBJ2-3
TGTGCCAGCAGTTTGGACAGTGGCTTCACCCAGTACTTC	CASSLDSGFTQYF	few	.	TRBV5-6	TRBJ2-5
TGTGCTAGTGCCCCAGAGGGACGAGATTATGGCTACACCTTC	CASAPEGRDYGYTF	.	.	TRBV12-5	TRBJ1-2
TGTGCCAGCAGTTCAGGAGACTATGGCTACACCTTC	CASSSGDYGYTF	.	.	TRBV28	TRBJ1-2
TGTGCCAGCAGTTACGGACAGGGGGCCTCCTACGAGCAGTACTTC	CASSYGQGASYEQYF	.	TRBD1	TRBV6-5	TRBJ2-7
TGCGCCAGCAGGACTAGCGGGAGCGCAGATACGCAGTATTTT	CASRTSGSADTQYF	few	TRBD2	TRBV5-1	TRBJ2-3
TGTGCCATCACTAGCGGGATGGCAGATACGCAGTATTTT	CAITSGMADTQYF	few	TRBD2	TRBV10-3	TRBJ2-3
TGTGCCAGCAGCTCTCCAGGCGCGGGAGATCAGAGATCCTACAATGAGCAGTTCTTC	CASSSPGAGDQRSYNEQFF	.	TRBD2	TRBV11-1	TRBJ2-1
TGTGCCAGCAGTTTCCACCACGGGCCTGCCGGGTACAATGAGCAGTTCTTC	CASSFHHGPAGYNEQFF	.	.	TRBV6-5	TRBJ2-1
TGTGCCAGTAGTATAGGCCCGGCGACGCAGTATTTT	CASSIGPATQYF	.	.	TRBV19	TRBJ2-3
TGTGCCAGCAGTGAATCCCGGCTAGCGGGAAGTGGCGAGCAGTACTTC	CASSESRLAGSGEQYF	.	TRBD2	TRBV25-1	TRBJ2-7
TGTGCCAGCAGACCAGGGGAGGCGAACACCGGGGAGCTGTTTTTT	CASRPGEANTGELFF	.	.	TRBV12-3/TRBV12-4	TRBJ2-2
TGTGCCAGCACCGGGACTAGCGGGAGGTCCTACAATGAGCAGTTCTTC	CASTGTSGRSYNEQFF	.	TRBD2	TRBV28	TRBJ2-1
TGTGCCAGCAGGGGGGTCCCCTATGGCTACACCTTC	CASRGVPYGYTF	few	.	TRBV5-6	TRBJ1-2
TGTGCCAGCAGCCGACAGGGACTAACCTACAATGAGCAGTTCTTC	CASSRQGLTYNEQFF	.	.	TRBV7-3	TRBJ2-1
TGCAGTGCTAGGGGTAGCGCCCGACCAGATACGCAGTATTTT	CSARGSARPDTQYF	.	.	TRBV20-1	TRBJ2-3
TGTGCCAGCAGCCCTAGCCACTACGAGCAGTACTTC	CASSPSHYEQYF	many	.	TRBV7-9	TRBJ2-7
TGCAGTACTCTTGTCACTCCAGGAGAGACCCAGTACTTC	CSTLVTPGETQYF	.	.	TRBV20-1	TRBJ2-5
TGTGCCAGCAGCCCCGGGACTAGCGCCTACGAGCAGTACTTC	CASSPGTSAYEQYF	few	TRBD2	TRBV12-3/TRBV12-4	TRBJ2-7
TGCAGCGTTCGATCCCGGATGAGGGGTGAAGCTTTCTTT	CSVRSRMRGEAFF	few	.	TRBV29-1	TRBJ1-1
TGTGCCAGCATGGACTTCTACAATGAGCAGTTCTTC	CASMDFYNEQFF	.	.	TRBV25-1	TRBJ2-1
TGCAGCGTTGCAGGGGCAGGTCAGCCCCAGCATTTT	CSVAGAGQPQHF	.	.	TRBV29-1	TRBJ1-5
TGTGCCATCAGTGACCAGGGGGTTCAGCCCCAGCATTTT	CAISDQGVQPQHF	.	TRBD1	TRBV10-3	TRBJ1-5
TGTGCCAGCAGCAGCCAAGGGCTGGGGGCGAAGCAGTTCTTC	CASSSQGLGAKQFF	.	.	TRBV7-2	TRBJ2-1
TGCAGCGTAAGGACAGGTTCGAACGGGGAGCTGTTTTTT	CSVRTGSNGELFF	.	TRBD1	TRBV29-1	TRBJ2-2
TGTGCCAGCAGCACCCAGGTAGCGGGAGGGAGTGAGCAGTTCTTC	CASSTQVAGGSEQFF	few	TRBD2	TRBV7-2	TRBJ2-1
TGCAGTGCTAGAGACGGCGGGCAGGGGGGGGGTTATGAAAAACTGTTTTTT	CSARDGGQGGGYEKLFF	.	TRBD1	TRBV20-1	TRBJ1-4
TGCAGCGTTGAAGGGGGAGGGCGACCGGGACTAGCGGACAATGAGCAGTTCTTC	CSVEGGGRPGLADNEQFF	.	TRBD2	TRBV29-1	TRBJ2-1
TGCAGTGCTAGAGGGGAGGGAGCCACAGATACGCAGTATTTT	CSARGEGATDTQYF	few	TRBD2	TRBV20-1	TRBJ2-3
TGCAGTGTTCCCAGTCAGGAGACCCAGTACTTC	CSVPSQETQYF	.	.	TRBV20-1	TRBJ2-5
TGTGCCAGCATTATAGGGGGACTGAACACCGGGGAGCTGTTTTTT	CASIIGGLNTGELFF	few	.	TRBV12-3/TRBV12-4	TRBJ2-2
TGCAGCGGCCGACTAGATGTTGGCAATGAGCAGTTCTTC	CSGRLDVGNEQFF	few	.	TRBV29-1	TRBJ2-1
TGTGCCAGCACACCGCTAGCGGGAACGGCCGGGGAGCTGTTTTTT	CASTPLAGTAGELFF	few	TRBD2	TRBV12-3/TRBV12-4	TRBJ2-2
TGTGCCAGCAGCCAAGATGTTGGGGGCGTACGGGATACGCAGTATTTT	CASSQDVGGVRDTQYF	.	.	TRBV3-1	TRBJ2-3
TGTGCCAGCTCACCAGGAGGGGCCAATAATCAGCCCCAGCATTTT	CASSPGGANNQPQHF	.	.	TRBV18	TRBJ1-5
TGTGCCAGCAGCCAACCACTAGCGGGAGGGCCAAACGAGCAGTACTTC	CASSQPLAGGPNEQYF	few	TRBD2	TRBV4-2	TRBJ2-7
TGTGCCAGCAGCCAAGATGGGACAGCCAGTCAACTGTTTTTT	CASSQDGTASQLFF	few	TRBD1	TRBV4-2	TRBJ1-4
TGTGCCAGCAGTGGGGGTTCCCGCGAGACCCAGTACTTC	CASSGGSRETQYF	many	.	TRBV2	TRBJ2-5
TGTGCCAGCAGTTCTTATCACCGGGATGGGACCTACGAGCAGTACTTC	CASSSYHRDGTYEQYF	few	.	TRBV12-3/TRBV12-4	TRBJ2-7
TGTGCCAGCAGCTTGGGCCCACTTAACACCGGGGAGCTGTTTTTT	CASSLGPLNTGELFF	.	.	TRBV7-3	TRBJ2-2
TGTGCCAGCAGCTATTCGGCCTCTGGAAACACCATATATTTT	CASSYSASGNTIYF	few	.	TRBV7-9	TRBJ1-3
TGTGCCAGCAGTTATACTAGGCCTAGCACAGATACGCAGTATTTT	CASSYTRPSTDTQYF	.	.	TRBV6-5	TRBJ2-3
TGTGCCACGAAAAACTACGAGCAGTACTTC	CATKNYEQYF	.	.	TRBV28	TRBJ2-7